This T cell receptor (beta chain) emerged from a study of blood T cell repertoires in COVID-19. For the study at large: T cells, B-cell-depleted T cells, or PBMCs supplied cDNA or gDNA.

Germline lookup yields CDR1 SGHRS and CDR2 YFSETQ. The CDR3 has 12 residues. Comments on this clone: Mismatch with germline at one junction end may stem from a read error.

Authors' analysis steps: Reference gene primer amplification gave estimated nucleated cell counts. TCRdb keeps only in-frame clones here, not all; method: immunoSEQ multiplex PCR. The D gene and trimming were derived from the DNA, and the V and J assignments and clone size from that table. This sample has around 270,000 clones, with 70% to 90% found just once. The sequencing sample was made of peripheral blood. The genes are TRBV5-1 and TRBJ1-1; maybe TRBD1 (6 bases). The clonotype comes from a woman in her sixties or seventies with COVID-19, enrolled during active disease. The CDR3 protein is CASSLGGPEAFF. The CDR3 DNA is TGCGCCAGCAGCTTGGGGGGGCCTGAGGCTTTCTTT.